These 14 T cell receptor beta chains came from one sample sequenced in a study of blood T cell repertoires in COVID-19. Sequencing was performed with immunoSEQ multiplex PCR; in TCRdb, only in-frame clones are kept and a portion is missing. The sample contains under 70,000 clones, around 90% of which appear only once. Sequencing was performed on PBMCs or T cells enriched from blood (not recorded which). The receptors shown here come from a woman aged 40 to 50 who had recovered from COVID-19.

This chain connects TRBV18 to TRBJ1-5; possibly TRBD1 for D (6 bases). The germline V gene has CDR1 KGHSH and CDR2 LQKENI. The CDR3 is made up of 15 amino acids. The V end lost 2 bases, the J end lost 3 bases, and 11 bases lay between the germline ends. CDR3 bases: TGTGCCAGCTCACCAGGGGGCGAGGTCAATCAGCCCCAGCATTTT. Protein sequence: CASSPGGEVNQPQHF.

The CDR3 region is CASSPGTGYEQYF. In DNA, the CDR3 is TGTGCCAGCAGTCCGGGGACAGGGTACGAGCAGTACTTC. V is TRBV27 and J is TRBJ2-7, with 9 nucleotides matching TRBD1. Germline loops: CDR1 MNHEY, CDR2 SMNVEV (reference sequence). The V and J ends lost 5 bases and 4 bases, in that order; junction bases with no gene match: 3. This CDR3 has 13 amino acids.

The CDR3 protein is CASSGAIAGGDSGANVLTF. The CDR3 DNA reads as TGCGCCAGCAGTGGGGCCATAGCGGGGGGAGACTCTGGGGCCAACGTCCTGACTTTC. This chain connects TRBV10-1 to TRBJ2-6; 10 bases line up with TRBD2. Germline CDR1 reads WNHNN; CDR2 reads SYGVQD (reference sequence). Losses at the gene ends were 4 bases for V and 0 bases for J; bases not matched to a gene: 9. The CDR3 has 19 residues.

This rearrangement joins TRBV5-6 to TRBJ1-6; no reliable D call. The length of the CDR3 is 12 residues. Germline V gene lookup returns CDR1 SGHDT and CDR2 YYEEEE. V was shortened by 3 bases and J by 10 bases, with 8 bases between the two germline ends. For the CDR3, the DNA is TGTGCCAGCAGCTCCCCCGTCTCACCCCTCCACTTT. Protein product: CASSSPVSPLHF.

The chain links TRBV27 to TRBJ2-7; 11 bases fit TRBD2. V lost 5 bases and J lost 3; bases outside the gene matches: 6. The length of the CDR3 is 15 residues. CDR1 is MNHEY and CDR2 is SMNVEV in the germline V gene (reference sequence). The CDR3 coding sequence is TGTGCCAGCAGTGACCTAGCGGGGGGATACTACGAGCAGTACTTC. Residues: CASSDLAGGYYEQYF.

The CDR3 loop is CASSLSSNQPQHF. The CDR3 DNA follows: TGCGCCAGCAGCTTGTCCTCGAATCAGCCCCAGCATTTT. The chain is built from TRBV5-1 and TRBJ1-5; D is unclear. Germline V CDR1 and CDR2: SGHRS, YFSETQ. The CDR3 consists of 13 residues. V was cut by 1 base and J by 4 bases, with 6 bases left in between.

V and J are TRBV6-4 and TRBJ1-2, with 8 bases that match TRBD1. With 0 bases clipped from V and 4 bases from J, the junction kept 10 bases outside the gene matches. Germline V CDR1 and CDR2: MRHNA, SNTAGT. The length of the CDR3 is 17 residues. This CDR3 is CASSDSAGQGKVYGYTF. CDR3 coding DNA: TGTGCCAGCAGTGACTCGGCCGGACAGGGCAAGGTCTATGGCTACACCTTC.

The CDR3 spells CASSVDRGNQPQHF. The CDR3 bases are TGTGCCAGCAGCGTAGACAGGGGCAATCAGCCCCAGCATTTT. This chain links TRBV5-4 with TRBJ1-5; 7 bases map to TRBD1. Germline CDR1 SGHNT, CDR2 YYREEE (reference sequence). The CDR3 is 14 amino acids. V lost 4 bases to trimming and J lost 2 bases; unmatched junction nucleotides: 3.

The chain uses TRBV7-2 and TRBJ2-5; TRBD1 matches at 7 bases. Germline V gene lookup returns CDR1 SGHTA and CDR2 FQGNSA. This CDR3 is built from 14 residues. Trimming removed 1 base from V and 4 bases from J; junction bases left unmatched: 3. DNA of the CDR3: TGTGCCAGCAGCTTAGTAAGGGGGCGAGAGACCCAGTACTTC. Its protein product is CASSLVRGRETQYF.

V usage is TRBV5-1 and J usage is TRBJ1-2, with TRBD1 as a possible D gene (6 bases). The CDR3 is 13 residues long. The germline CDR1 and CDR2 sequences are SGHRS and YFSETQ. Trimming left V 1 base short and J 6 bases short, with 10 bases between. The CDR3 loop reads CASSLTGGNGYTF. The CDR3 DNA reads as TGCGCCAGCAGCTTGACGGGGGGCAATGGCTACACCTTC.

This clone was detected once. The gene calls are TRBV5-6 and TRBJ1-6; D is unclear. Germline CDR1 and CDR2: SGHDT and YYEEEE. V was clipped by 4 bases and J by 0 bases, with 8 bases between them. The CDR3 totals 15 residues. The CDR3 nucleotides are TGTGCCAGCAGCCTGTTCAGCTCCTATAATTCACCCCTCCACTTT. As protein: CASSLFSSYNSPLHF.

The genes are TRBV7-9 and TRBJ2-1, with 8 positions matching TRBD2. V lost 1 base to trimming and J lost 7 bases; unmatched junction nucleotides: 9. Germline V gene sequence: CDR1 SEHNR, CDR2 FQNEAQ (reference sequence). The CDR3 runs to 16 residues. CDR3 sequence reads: CASSLDMTGGLNEQFF. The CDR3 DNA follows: TGTGCCAGCAGCTTAGATATGACGGGGGGGCTAAATGAGCAGTTCTTC.

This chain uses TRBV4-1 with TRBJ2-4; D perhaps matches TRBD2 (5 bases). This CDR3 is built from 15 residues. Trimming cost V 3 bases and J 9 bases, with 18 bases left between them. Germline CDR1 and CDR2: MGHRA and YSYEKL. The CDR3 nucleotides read TGCGCCAGCAGCCAGACCGATAGGGAGCACGGCATTCAGTACTTC. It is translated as CASSQTDREHGIQYF.

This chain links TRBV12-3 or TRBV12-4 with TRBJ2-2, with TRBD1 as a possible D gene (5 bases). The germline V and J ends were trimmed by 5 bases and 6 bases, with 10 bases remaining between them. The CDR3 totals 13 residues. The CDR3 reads CASSVRGAGELFF. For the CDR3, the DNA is TGTGCCAGCAGTGTTAGGGGTGCCGGGGAGCTGTTTTTT.